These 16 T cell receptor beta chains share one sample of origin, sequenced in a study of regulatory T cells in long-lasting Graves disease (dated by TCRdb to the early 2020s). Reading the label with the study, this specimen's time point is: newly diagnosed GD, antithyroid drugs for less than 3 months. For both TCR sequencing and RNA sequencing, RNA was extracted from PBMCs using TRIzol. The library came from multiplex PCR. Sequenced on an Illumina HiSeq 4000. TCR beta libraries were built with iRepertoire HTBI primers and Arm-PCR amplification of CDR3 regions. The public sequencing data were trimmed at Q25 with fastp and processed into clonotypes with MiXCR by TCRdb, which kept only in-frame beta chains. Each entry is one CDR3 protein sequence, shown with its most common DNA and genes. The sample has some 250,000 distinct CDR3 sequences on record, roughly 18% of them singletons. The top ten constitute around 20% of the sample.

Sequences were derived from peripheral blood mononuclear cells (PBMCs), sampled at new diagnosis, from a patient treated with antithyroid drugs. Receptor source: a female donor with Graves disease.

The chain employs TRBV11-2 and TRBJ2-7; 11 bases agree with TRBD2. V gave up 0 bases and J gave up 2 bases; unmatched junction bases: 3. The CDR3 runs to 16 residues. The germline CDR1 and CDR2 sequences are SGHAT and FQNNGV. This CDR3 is CASSLEKGLAAYEQYF. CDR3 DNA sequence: TGTGCCAGCAGCTTAGAGAAGGGACTAGCGGCCTACGAGCAGTACTTC.

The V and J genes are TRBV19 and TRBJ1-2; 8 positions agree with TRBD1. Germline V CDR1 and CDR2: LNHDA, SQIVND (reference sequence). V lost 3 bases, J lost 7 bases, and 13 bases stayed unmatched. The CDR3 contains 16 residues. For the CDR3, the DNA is TGTGCCAGTAGTATGGCGGGAGACAGGGGTTGGTCTGGCTACACCTTC. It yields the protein CASSMAGDRGWSGYTF. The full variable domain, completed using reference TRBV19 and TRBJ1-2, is DGGITQSPKYLFRKEGQNVTLSCEQNLNHDAMYWYRQDPGQGLRLIYYSQIVNDFQKGDIAEGYSVSREKKESFPLTVTSAQKNPTAFYLCASSMAGDRGWSGYTFGSGTRLTVV.

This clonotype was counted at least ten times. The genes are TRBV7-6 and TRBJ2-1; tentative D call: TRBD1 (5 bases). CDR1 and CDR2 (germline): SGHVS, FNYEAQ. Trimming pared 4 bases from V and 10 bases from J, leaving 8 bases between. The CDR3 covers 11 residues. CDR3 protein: CASSSGNEQFF. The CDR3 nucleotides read TGTGCCAGCAGCTCAGGGAACGAGCAGTTCTTC.

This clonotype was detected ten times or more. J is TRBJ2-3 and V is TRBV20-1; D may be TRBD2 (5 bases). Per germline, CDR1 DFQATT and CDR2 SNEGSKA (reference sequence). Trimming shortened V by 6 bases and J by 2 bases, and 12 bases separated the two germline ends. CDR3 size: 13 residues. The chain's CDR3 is CSAGVPATDTQYF. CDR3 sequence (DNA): TGCAGTGCGGGAGTTCCCGCCACAGATACGCAGTATTTT.

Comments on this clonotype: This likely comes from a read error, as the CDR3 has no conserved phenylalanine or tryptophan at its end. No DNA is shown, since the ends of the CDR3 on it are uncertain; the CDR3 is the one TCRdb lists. The CDR3 is CASSLVGGLAG. The V gene is TRBV7-8, the J gene TRBJ2-1; the table's D call, TRBD2, was not checked against the DNA. Germline-derived CDR1 and CDR2 are SGHVS and FQNEAQ. The CDR3 is made up of 11 amino acids, end residues included.

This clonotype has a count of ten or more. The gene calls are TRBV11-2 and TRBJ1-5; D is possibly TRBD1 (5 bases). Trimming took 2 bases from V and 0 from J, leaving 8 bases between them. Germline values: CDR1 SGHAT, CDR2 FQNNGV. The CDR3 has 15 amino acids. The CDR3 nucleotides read TGTGCCAGCAGCTTATCGCAGGGTAGCAATCAGCCCCAGCATTTT. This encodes CASSLSQGSNQPQHF.

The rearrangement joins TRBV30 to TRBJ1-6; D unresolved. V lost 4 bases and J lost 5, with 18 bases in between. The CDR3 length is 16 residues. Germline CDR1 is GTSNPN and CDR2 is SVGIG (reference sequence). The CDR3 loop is CAWNPSWTGNNSPLHF. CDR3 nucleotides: TGTGCCTGGAACCCCTCCTGGACGGGTAATAATTCACCCCTCCACTTT.

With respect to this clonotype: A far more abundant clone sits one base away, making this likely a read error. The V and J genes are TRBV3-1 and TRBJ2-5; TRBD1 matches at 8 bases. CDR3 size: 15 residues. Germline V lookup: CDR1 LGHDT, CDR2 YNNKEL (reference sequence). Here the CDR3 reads CTSSRRGQGRETQYF. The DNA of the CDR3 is TGTACCAGCAGCCGCCGCGGACAGGGTCGAGAGACCCAGTACTTC.

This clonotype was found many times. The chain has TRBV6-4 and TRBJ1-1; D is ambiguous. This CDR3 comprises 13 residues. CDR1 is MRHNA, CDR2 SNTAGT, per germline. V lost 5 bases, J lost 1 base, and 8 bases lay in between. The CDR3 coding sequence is TGTGCCAGCAGTTTTCAGGAGAACACTGAAGCTTTCTTT. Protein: CASSFQENTEAFF.

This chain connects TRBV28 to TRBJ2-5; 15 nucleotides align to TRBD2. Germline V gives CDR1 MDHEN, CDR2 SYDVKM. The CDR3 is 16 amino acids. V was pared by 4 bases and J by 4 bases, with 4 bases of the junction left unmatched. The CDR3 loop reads CASSYPGLAGGETQYF. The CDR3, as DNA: TGTGCCAGCAGTTACCCGGGACTAGCGGGAGGAGAGACCCAGTACTTC.

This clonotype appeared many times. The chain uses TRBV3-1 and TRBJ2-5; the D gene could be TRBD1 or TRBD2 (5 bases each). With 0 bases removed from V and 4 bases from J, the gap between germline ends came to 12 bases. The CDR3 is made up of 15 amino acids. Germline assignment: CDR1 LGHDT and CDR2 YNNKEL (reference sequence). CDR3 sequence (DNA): TGTGCCAGCAGCCAAGATTTTGGGGCGGGAGAGACCCAGTACTTC. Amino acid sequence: CASSQDFGAGETQYF.

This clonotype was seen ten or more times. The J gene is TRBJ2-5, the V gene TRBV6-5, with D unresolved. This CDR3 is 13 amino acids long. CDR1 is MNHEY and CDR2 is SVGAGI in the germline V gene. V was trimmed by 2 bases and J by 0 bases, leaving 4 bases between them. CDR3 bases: TGTGCCAGCAGTTACCGGAACCAAGAGACCCAGTACTTC. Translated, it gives CASSYRNQETQYF.

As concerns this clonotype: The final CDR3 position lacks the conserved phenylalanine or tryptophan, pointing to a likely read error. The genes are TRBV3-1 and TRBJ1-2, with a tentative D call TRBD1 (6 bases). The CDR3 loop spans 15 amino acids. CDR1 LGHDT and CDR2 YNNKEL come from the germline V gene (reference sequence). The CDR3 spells CASSQRTDNNYGYTL. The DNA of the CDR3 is TGTGCCAGTAGCCAACGGACAGACAACAACTATGGCTACACCCTC.

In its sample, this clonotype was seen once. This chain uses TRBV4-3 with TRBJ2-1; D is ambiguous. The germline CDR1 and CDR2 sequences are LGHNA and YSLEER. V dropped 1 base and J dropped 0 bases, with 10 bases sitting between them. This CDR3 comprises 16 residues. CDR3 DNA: TGCGCCAGCAGCCAAGTAGACGTAAGCTCCTACAATGAGCAGTTCTTC. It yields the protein CASSQVDVSSYNEQFF.

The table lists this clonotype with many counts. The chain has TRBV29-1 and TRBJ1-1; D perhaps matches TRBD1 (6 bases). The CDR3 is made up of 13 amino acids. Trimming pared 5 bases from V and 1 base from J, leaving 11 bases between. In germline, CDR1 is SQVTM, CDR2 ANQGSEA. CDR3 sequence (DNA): TGCAGCGTTAGTCGGGGGCGGAACACTGAAGCTTTCTTT. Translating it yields CSVSRGRNTEAFF.

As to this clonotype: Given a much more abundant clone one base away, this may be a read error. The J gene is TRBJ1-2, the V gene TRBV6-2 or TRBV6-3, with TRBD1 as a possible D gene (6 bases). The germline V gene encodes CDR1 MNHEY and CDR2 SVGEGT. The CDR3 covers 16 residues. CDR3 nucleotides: TGTGTCAGCAGCGACCACGGGGGGGGCGCGAACGATGGCTACACCTTC. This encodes CVSSDHGGGANDGYTF.